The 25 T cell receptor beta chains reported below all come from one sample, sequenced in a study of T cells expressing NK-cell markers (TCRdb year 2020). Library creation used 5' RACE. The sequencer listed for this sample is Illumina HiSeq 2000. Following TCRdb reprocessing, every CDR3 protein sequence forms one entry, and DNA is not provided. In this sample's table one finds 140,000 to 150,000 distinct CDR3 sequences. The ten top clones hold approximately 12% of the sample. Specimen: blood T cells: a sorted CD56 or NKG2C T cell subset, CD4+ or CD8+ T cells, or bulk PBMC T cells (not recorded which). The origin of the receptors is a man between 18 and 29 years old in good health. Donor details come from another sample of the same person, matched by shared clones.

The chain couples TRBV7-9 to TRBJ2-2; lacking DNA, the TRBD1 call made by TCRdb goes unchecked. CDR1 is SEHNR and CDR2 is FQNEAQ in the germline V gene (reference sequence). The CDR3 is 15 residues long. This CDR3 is CASSLRTGGSGELFF.

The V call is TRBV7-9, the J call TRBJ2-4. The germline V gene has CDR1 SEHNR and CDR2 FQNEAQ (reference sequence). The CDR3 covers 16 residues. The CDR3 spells CASSLVETQTKNIQYF.

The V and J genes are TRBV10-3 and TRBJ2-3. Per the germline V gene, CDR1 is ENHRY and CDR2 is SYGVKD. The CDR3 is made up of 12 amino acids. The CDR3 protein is CAIGDYTDTQYF.

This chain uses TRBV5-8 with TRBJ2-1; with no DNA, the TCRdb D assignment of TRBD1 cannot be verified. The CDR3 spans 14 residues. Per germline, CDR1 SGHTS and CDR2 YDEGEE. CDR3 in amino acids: CASTTGTGYNEQFF.

CDR3 amino acids: CAWSPSIYNEQFF. The chain combines TRBV30 with TRBJ2-1; without DNA, the TCRdb call of TRBD2 cannot be checked. CDR3 size: 13 residues. The germline gives CDR1 GTSNPN, CDR2 SVGIG (reference sequence).

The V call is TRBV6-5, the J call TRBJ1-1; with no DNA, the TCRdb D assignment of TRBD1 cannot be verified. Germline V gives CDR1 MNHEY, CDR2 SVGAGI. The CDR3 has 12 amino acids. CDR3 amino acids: CASSGQVTEAFF.

The CDR3: CASSFGGVSNEQFF. The chain combines TRBV12-3 or TRBV12-4 with TRBJ2-1. The CDR3 runs 14 residues.

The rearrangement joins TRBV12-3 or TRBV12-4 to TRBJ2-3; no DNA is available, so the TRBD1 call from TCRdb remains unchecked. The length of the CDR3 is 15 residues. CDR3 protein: CASTRRTALVDTQYF.

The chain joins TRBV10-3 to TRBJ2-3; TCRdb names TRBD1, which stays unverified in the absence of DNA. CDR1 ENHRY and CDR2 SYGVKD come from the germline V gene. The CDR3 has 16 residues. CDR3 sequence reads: CAIRPSPDRNIDTQYF.

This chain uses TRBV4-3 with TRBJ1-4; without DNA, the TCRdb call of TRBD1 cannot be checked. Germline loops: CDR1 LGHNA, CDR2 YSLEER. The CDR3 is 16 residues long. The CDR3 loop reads CASSQDGTGVSEKLFF.

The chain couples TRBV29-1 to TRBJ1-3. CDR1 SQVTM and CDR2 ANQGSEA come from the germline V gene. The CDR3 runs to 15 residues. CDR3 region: CSVEGQLRAGNTIYF.

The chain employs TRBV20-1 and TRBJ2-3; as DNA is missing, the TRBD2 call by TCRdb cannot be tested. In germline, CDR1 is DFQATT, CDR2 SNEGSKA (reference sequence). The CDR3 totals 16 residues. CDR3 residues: CSARDLREGLVDTQYF.

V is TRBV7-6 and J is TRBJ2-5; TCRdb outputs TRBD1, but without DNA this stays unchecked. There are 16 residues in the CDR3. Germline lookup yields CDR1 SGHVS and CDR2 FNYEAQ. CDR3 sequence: CASSLATGGSKETQYF.

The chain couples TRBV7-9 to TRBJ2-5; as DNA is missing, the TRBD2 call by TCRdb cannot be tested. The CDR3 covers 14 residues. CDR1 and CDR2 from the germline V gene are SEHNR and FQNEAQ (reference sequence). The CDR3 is CASSLVTGRETQYF.

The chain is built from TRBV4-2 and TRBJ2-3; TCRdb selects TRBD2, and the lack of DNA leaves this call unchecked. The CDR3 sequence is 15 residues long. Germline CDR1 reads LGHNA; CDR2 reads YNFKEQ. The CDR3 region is CASGGDPSAPDTQYF.

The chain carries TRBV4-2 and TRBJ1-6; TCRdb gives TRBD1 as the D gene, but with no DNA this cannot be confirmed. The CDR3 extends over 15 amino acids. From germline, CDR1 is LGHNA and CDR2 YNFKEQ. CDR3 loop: CASSQVTGENSPLHF.

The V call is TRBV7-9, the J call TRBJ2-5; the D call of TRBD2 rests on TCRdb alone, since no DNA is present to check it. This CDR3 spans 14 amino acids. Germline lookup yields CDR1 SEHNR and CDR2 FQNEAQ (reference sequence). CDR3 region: CASSPAGGHETQYF.

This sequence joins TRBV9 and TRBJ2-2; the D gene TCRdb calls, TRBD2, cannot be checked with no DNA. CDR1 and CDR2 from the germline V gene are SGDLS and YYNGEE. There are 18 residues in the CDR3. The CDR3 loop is CASSVTFNSGRSAGELFF.

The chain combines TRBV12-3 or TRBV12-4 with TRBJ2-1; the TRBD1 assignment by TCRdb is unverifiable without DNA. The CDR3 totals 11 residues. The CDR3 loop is CASSRGPEQFF.

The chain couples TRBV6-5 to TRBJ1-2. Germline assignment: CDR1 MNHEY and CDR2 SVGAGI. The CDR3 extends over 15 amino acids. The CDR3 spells CASSYSKIPNYGYTF.

The chain's CDR3 is CASSLLAAGTGELFF. The chain recombines TRBV12-3 or TRBV12-4 with TRBJ2-2; TCRdb's D call of TRBD2 is untestable without DNA. This CDR3 comprises 15 residues.

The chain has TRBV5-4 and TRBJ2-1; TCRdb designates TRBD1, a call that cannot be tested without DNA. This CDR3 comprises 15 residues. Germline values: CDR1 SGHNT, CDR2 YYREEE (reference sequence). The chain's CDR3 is CAMHVKTYGGNEQFF. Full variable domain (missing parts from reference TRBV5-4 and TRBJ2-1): ETGVTQSPTHLIKTRGQQVTLRCSSQSGHNTVSWYQQALGQGPQFIFQYYREEENGRGNFPPRFSGLQFPNYSSELNVNALELDDSALYLCAMHVKTYGGNEQFFGPGTRLTVL.

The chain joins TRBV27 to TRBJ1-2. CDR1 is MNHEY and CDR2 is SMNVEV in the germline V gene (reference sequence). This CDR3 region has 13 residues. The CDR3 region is CASSFARAYGYTF.

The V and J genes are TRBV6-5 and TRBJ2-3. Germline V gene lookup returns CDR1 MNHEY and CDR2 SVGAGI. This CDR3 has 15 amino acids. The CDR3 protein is CASSYSLDSTDTQYF.

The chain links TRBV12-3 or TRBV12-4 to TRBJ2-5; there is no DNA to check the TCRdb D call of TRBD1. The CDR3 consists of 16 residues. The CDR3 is CASSFLSWGTQETQYF.